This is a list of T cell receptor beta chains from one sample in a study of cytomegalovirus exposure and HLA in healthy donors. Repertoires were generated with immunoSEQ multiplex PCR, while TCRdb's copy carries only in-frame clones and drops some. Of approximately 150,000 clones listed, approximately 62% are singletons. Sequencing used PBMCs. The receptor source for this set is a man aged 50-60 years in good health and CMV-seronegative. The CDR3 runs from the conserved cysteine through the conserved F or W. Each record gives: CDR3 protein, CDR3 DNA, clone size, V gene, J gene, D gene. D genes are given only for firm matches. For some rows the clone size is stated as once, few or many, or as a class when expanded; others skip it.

CDR3aa: CASTLHRGGGGKPQHF; CDR3nt: TGTGCCAGTACCCTCCACCGGGGGGGCGGTGGGAAGCCCCAGCATTTT; abundance: NA; v_gene: TRBV19; j_gene: TRBJ1-5; d_gene: NA
CDR3aa: CASSSAGWGNQPQHF; CDR3nt: TGTGCCAGCAGTTCGGCGGGGTGGGGGAATCAGCCCCAGCATTTT; abundance: NA; v_gene: TRBV6-5; j_gene: TRBJ1-5; d_gene: NA
CDR3aa: CASSPGTGGSGELFF; CDR3nt: TGTGCCAGCAGTCCAGGGACAGGGGGCTCCGGGGAGCTGTTTTTT; abundance: NA; v_gene: TRBV6-5; j_gene: TRBJ2-2; d_gene: TRBD1
CDR3aa: CASSWGQNTEAFF; CDR3nt: TGTGCCAGCAGCTGGGGACAGAACACTGAAGCTTTCTTT; abundance: NA; v_gene: TRBV5-4; j_gene: TRBJ1-1; d_gene: NA
CDR3aa: CASTPGQGSYEQYF; CDR3nt: TGTGCCAGCACCCCCGGACAGGGGTCGTACGAGCAGTACTTC; abundance: NA; v_gene: TRBV27; j_gene: TRBJ2-7; d_gene: TRBD1
CDR3aa: CASSPFGGETGELFF; CDR3nt: TGTGCCAGCTCACCATTCGGAGGGGAGACCGGGGAGCTGTTTTTT; abundance: NA; v_gene: TRBV18; j_gene: TRBJ2-2; d_gene: NA
CDR3aa: CASRKTVQPTYEQYF; CDR3nt: TGTGCCAGCAGAAAGACAGTTCAACCCACCTACGAGCAGTACTTC; abundance: once; v_gene: TRBV11-2; j_gene: TRBJ2-7; d_gene: NA
CDR3aa: CASTSGRASGYEQYF; CDR3nt: TGTGCCAGCACTAGTGGCAGGGCATCGGGCTACGAGCAGTACTTC; abundance: NA; v_gene: TRBV28; j_gene: TRBJ2-7; d_gene: NA
CDR3aa: CASRVAGRGETQYF; CDR3nt: TGTGCCAGCAGGGTAGCGGGGAGGGGAGAGACCCAGTACTTC; abundance: NA; v_gene: TRBV6-6; j_gene: TRBJ2-5; d_gene: TRBD2
CDR3aa: CASKGGYRGDTEAFF; CDR3nt: TGTGCCAGCAAGGGGGGCTACAGGGGGGACACTGAAGCTTTCTTT; abundance: NA; v_gene: TRBV7-9; j_gene: TRBJ1-1; d_gene: TRBD1
CDR3aa: CASSSQAAGRDGYTF; CDR3nt: TGTGCCAGCAGTTCTCAAGCGGCCGGGAGAGATGGCTACACCTTC; abundance: NA; v_gene: TRBV28; j_gene: TRBJ1-2; d_gene: NA
CDR3aa: CASSLGQGSNSGELFF; CDR3nt: TGTGCCAGCAGCCTTGGACAGGGGTCGAACTCCGGGGAGCTGTTTTTT; abundance: NA; v_gene: TRBV28; j_gene: TRBJ2-2; d_gene: TRBD1
CDR3aa: CASSKSGTERHGYTF; CDR3nt: TGTGCCAGCAGTAAATCCGGGACAGAAAGACATGGCTACACCTTC; abundance: NA; v_gene: TRBV6-6; j_gene: TRBJ1-2; d_gene: TRBD1
CDR3aa: CASSSPGDGSGEKLFF; CDR3nt: TGTGCCAGCAGTTCTCCAGGGGATGGTTCGGGAGAAAAACTGTTTTTT; abundance: NA; v_gene: TRBV6-5; j_gene: TRBJ1-4; d_gene: NA
CDR3aa: CASSNPLAGGYNEQFF; CDR3nt: TGTGCCAGTAGTAACCCCCTAGCGGGGGGGTACAATGAGCAGTTCTTC; abundance: NA; v_gene: TRBV19; j_gene: TRBJ2-1; d_gene: TRBD2
CDR3aa: CASSRMSSYNEQFF; CDR3nt: TGTGCCAGCAGTCGCATGAGCTCCTACAATGAGCAGTTCTTC; abundance: NA; v_gene: TRBV2; j_gene: TRBJ2-1; d_gene: NA
CDR3aa: CASSPRQIEMNTEAFF; CDR3nt: TGTGCCAGCAGCCCGCGACAGATTGAAATGAACACTGAAGCTTTCTTT; abundance: NA; v_gene: TRBV7-9; j_gene: TRBJ1-1; d_gene: NA
CDR3aa: CASSEWTGPTSQHF; CDR3nt: TGTGCCAGCAGTGAATGGACAGGGCCAACATCCCAGCATTTT; abundance: NA; v_gene: TRBV6-1; j_gene: TRBJ1-5; d_gene: TRBD1
CDR3aa: CASSLTGWTEAFF; CDR3nt: TGTGCCAGCAGTCTAACAGGGTGGACTGAAGCTTTCTTT; abundance: few; v_gene: TRBV5-5; j_gene: TRBJ1-1; d_gene: NA
CDR3aa: CASSLEGGSGGKFGEQYF; CDR3nt: TGTGCCAGCAGCTTAGAGGGTGGAAGCGGGGGGAAGTTTGGGGAGCAGTACTTC; abundance: NA; v_gene: TRBV11-2; j_gene: TRBJ2-7; d_gene: TRBD2
CDR3aa: CASSLSDRDYSNQPQHF; CDR3nt: TGTGCCAGCAGTTTATCGGACAGGGACTATAGCAATCAGCCCCAGCATTTT; abundance: NA; v_gene: TRBV27; j_gene: TRBJ1-5; d_gene: TRBD1
CDR3aa: CASSLAASFSNQPQHF; CDR3nt: TGTGCCAGTAGTCTGGCGGCATCTTTTAGCAATCAGCCCCAGCATTTT; abundance: NA; v_gene: TRBV19; j_gene: TRBJ1-5; d_gene: NA
CDR3aa: CASSSHRGRNEQFF; CDR3nt: TGTGCCAGCAGTTCCCACAGGGGGAGAAATGAGCAGTTCTTC; abundance: NA; v_gene: TRBV6-5; j_gene: TRBJ2-1; d_gene: TRBD1
CDR3aa: CSARRGGTSTDTQYF; CDR3nt: TGCAGCGCTCGTCGGGGGGGTACTAGCACAGATACGCAGTATTTT; abundance: NA; v_gene: TRBV29-1; j_gene: TRBJ2-3; d_gene: TRBD2
CDR3aa: CASSPYPGHSTDTQYF; CDR3nt: TGTGCCAGTAGTCCCTATCCGGGACACAGCACAGATACGCAGTATTTT; abundance: NA; v_gene: TRBV19; j_gene: TRBJ2-3; d_gene: NA
CDR3aa: CASSYSTSNEQFF; CDR3nt: TGTGCCAGCAGTTACTCGACTAGCAATGAGCAGTTCTTC; abundance: NA; v_gene: TRBV6-5; j_gene: TRBJ2-1; d_gene: NA
CDR3aa: CASSLAGENTEAFF; CDR3nt: TGCGCCAGCAGCCTGGCGGGGGAGAACACTGAAGCTTTCTTT; abundance: NA; v_gene: TRBV10-2; j_gene: TRBJ1-1; d_gene: NA
CDR3aa: CASSLRGSYEQYF; CDR3nt: TGTGCCAGCAGTTTGCGGGGGTCTTACGAGCAGTACTTC; abundance: few; v_gene: TRBV27; j_gene: TRBJ2-7; d_gene: TRBD2
CDR3aa: CATRPGIEGYTF; CDR3nt: TGTGCCACCCGGCCGGGGATAGAAGGCTACACCTTC; abundance: NA; v_gene: TRBV10-3; j_gene: TRBJ1-2; d_gene: NA
CDR3aa: CASRTTGAGGNEQFF; CDR3nt: TGCGCCAGCAGGACGACTGGAGCGGGGGGTAATGAGCAGTTCTTC; abundance: once; v_gene: TRBV5-1; j_gene: TRBJ2-1; d_gene: TRBD2
CDR3aa: CASSGTSPNEQFF; CDR3nt: TGCGCCAGCAGTGGGACTAGCCCCAATGAGCAGTTCTTC; abundance: NA; v_gene: TRBV5-1; j_gene: TRBJ2-1; d_gene: TRBD2
CDR3aa: CASSLGLSISYTDTQYF; CDR3nt: TGTGCCAGCAGTTTGGGACTCAGCATTTCATACACAGATACGCAGTATTTT; abundance: NA; v_gene: TRBV28; j_gene: TRBJ2-3; d_gene: NA
CDR3aa: CASSSQGPYEQYF; CDR3nt: TGTGCCAGCAGTTCACAGGGCCCCTACGAGCAGTACTTC; abundance: few; v_gene: TRBV2; j_gene: TRBJ2-7; d_gene: NA
CDR3aa: CSASRQETQYF; CDR3nt: TGCAGTGCTAGTCGCCAAGAGACCCAGTACTTC; abundance: NA; v_gene: TRBV20-1; j_gene: TRBJ2-5; d_gene: NA
CDR3aa: CASSRDITDTQYF; CDR3nt: TGCGCCAGCAGTCGGGACATCACAGATACGCAGTATTTT; abundance: NA; v_gene: TRBV5-1; j_gene: TRBJ2-3; d_gene: NA
CDR3aa: CASRSTELGVGYTF; CDR3nt: TGTGCCAGCAGGTCCACAGAGCTGGGAGTTGGCTACACCTTC; abundance: NA; v_gene: TRBV6-5; j_gene: TRBJ1-2; d_gene: NA
CDR3aa: CASSYHRQGPSYEQYF; CDR3nt: TGTGCCAGCAGTTACCATAGACAGGGACCTTCCTACGAGCAGTACTTC; abundance: NA; v_gene: TRBV6-5; j_gene: TRBJ2-7; d_gene: TRBD1
CDR3aa: CASSRGDQETQYF; CDR3nt: TGTGCCAGCAGCCGGGGGGACCAAGAGACCCAGTACTTC; abundance: NA; v_gene: TRBV7-8; j_gene: TRBJ2-5; d_gene: TRBD2
CDR3aa: CASNAPGQRIEAFF; CDR3nt: TGTGCCAGCAATGCTCCGGGACAGAGGATTGAAGCTTTCTTT; abundance: few; v_gene: TRBV6-1; j_gene: TRBJ1-1; d_gene: TRBD1
CDR3aa: CASIRDRKDEQFF; CDR3nt: TGTGCCAGCATCCGGGACAGGAAAGATGAGCAGTTCTTC; abundance: NA; v_gene: TRBV11-2; j_gene: TRBJ2-1; d_gene: TRBD1
CDR3aa: CASSSGLAGGLTDTQYF; CDR3nt: TGTGCCAGCAGCTCAGGACTAGCGGGGGGATTGACAGATACGCAGTATTTT; abundance: NA; v_gene: TRBV5-4; j_gene: TRBJ2-3; d_gene: TRBD2
CDR3aa: CASSLALRENEKLFF; CDR3nt: TGCGCCAGCAGCTTGGCCCTTCGGGAGAATGAAAAACTGTTTTTT; abundance: NA; v_gene: TRBV5-1; j_gene: TRBJ1-4; d_gene: NA